These T cell receptor beta chains were read from a single sample in a study of breast tumors, draining lymph nodes, adjacent tissues. TCRdb fed the multiplex PCR reads into MiXCR, producing one record per CDR3 protein. The sample records some 31,000 distinct CDR3 sequences, 60% to 70% being singletons. Specimen: breast tumor tissue. The receptor source for this set is a female donor with breast cancer. Some clones in this sample may be carry-over from other donors' samples. Each CDR3 is given with its conserved first and last residue. The size of a clone is reported for some rows only, either as once, few or many, or as a class for expanded clones.

>TRBJ1-2|TRBV12-3/TRBV12-4|-
CASSKTGGGYTF
>TRBJ2-3|TRBV7-9|-
CATLAADTQYF
>TRBJ1-2|TRBV5-6|many
CASSLPQGGDYGYTF
>TRBJ2-3|TRBV9|-
CASSVAEDRCTDTQYF
>TRBJ2-7|TRBV2|-
CASSKDGESEQYF
>TRBJ2-1|TRBV12-3/TRBV12-4|once
CASRAGTNAYNEQFF
>TRBJ2-1|TRBV5-4|many
CASSSELAQQFF
>TRBJ1-4|TRBV4-1|-
CASSQGEGGYEKLFF
>TRBJ2-3|TRBV12-3/TRBV12-4|many
CASSLLGGGATDTQYF
>TRBJ2-7|TRBV7-2|many
CASSFTSGGYEQYF
>TRBJ1-2|TRBV4-1|-
CASSPDRERGGYTF
>TRBJ1-5|TRBV10-2|-
CASSEPGQGNQPQHF
>TRBJ2-5|TRBV11-3|many
CASSPGGWATQYF
>TRBJ2-1|TRBV12-3/TRBV12-4|medium-sized
CASSLGSYYNEQFF
>TRBJ2-7|TRBV15|-
CATSRDKGTSLNEQYF
>TRBJ1-2|TRBV29-1|many
CSVFGQGPNYGYTF
>TRBJ2-3|TRBV6-1|many
CASSEGTTDTQYF
>TRBJ2-3|TRBV7-3|once
CASSALGGGGDTQYF
>TRBJ1-1|TRBV27|-
CASSLLSGNTEAFF
>TRBJ2-1|TRBV20-1|-
CSANGGRVEQFF
>TRBJ1-4|TRBV7-9|-
CASSWDLLNEKLFF